This TCR beta chain was sequenced during a study of blood T cell repertoires in COVID-19. CDR1 is SGHAT and CDR2 is FQNNGV in the germline V gene. Trimming cost V 2 bases and J 5 bases; bases outside gene matches: 2. The CDR3 runs 14 residues. TCRdb keeps only in-frame clones here, not all; method: immunoSEQ multiplex PCR. Among more than 95,000 clones listed, around 81% were seen once. This clone was seen only once. The receptor's source is an elderly man with acute or convalescent COVID-19. V gene TRBV11-2 combines with J gene TRBJ2-4; 8 bases align to TRBD2. Sequences were obtained from peripheral blood. In DNA form, the CDR3 reads TGTGCCAGCAGCTTAAGCGGGAGACAAAACATTCAGTACTTC. Translated, it gives CASSLSGRQNIQYF.